Presented here are 15 T cell receptor beta chains from one specimen sequenced in a study of T-cell reconstitution after alpha-beta-depleted transplantation in children. A library of TCRbeta sequences, prepared with unique molecular identifiers, was generated. Via MiXCR, TCRdb re-called the PCR reads, giving one row per CDR3 protein. The sample consists of around 500,000 distinct CDR3 sequences, more than 20% of them appearing once. Source: PBMCs, mostly from graft donor cells, taken 360 days after TCRalphabeta/CD19-depleted stem cell transplant. All receptors derive from a boy younger than two who had a stem cell transplant for acute myeloid leukemia, so the T cells may come from the graft donor.

V gene TRBV11-2 combines with J gene TRBJ2-1; 9 bases fit TRBD2. CDR1 is SGHAT, CDR2 FQNNGV, per germline. This CDR3 contains 17 residues. V gave up 1 base and J gave up 5 bases; unmatched junction bases: 9. The CDR3 loop is CASSLAESGGPHNEQFF. The CDR3 DNA reads TGTGCCAGCAGCTTAGCAGAAAGCGGGGGGCCCCACAATGAGCAGTTCTTC.

This clonotype has a handful of counts. The chain has TRBV20-1 and TRBJ2-7; D perhaps matches TRBD1 (6 bases). Germline V gene data show CDR1 as DFQATT and CDR2 as SNEGSKA (reference sequence). The CDR3 is made up of 11 amino acids. V gave up 5 bases and J gave up 4 bases, with 9 bases separating them. CDR3 in DNA: TGCAGTGCTGGGCAGGGGTACGAGCAGTACTTC. Its translation is CSAGQGYEQYF.

The genes are TRBV6-1 and TRBJ1-1, with D perhaps TRBD1 (6 bases). There are 14 residues in the CDR3. Germline assignment: CDR1 MNHNS and CDR2 SASEGT. Trimming pared 8 bases from V and 5 bases from J, leaving 18 bases between. The CDR3, as DNA: TGTGCCAGCTGGGAACAGGGAAAACTGACTGAAGCTTTCTTT. Protein product: CASWEQGKLTEAFF.

The rearrangement links TRBV29-1 to TRBJ2-3, with TRBD2 matching over 11 bases. With V trimmed by 6 bases and J by 5 bases, 16 bases remained unmatched. The CDR3 contains 17 residues. CDR1 SQVTM and CDR2 ANQGSEA come from the germline V gene. The CDR3 loop reads CSVIVTIAGGLGDTQYF. CDR3 nucleotides: TGCAGCGTAATCGTCACTATAGCGGGGGGGCTTGGAGATACGCAGTATTTT.

The gene calls are TRBV4-3 and TRBJ2-7; the D is unclear. This CDR3 region has 13 residues. V lost 2 bases and J lost 2, with 7 bases in between. Germline CDR1 reads LGHNA; CDR2 reads YSLEER. Here the CDR3 reads CASSQSQAYEQYF. DNA for the CDR3: TGCGCCAGCAGCCAAAGTCAGGCCTACGAGCAGTACTTC.

The J gene is TRBJ2-1, the V gene TRBV6-5; unclear D gene. The germline V and J ends were trimmed by 0 bases and 8 bases, with 11 bases remaining between them. The CDR3 contains 14 residues. The germline V gene has CDR1 MNHEY and CDR2 SVGAGI. The CDR3 sequence: CASSYSSPYHEQFF. The CDR3 nucleotides read TGTGCCAGCAGTTACTCCAGTCCGTACCATGAGCAGTTCTTC.

The J gene is TRBJ2-1, the V gene TRBV20-1, with 10 bases matching TRBD2. J gave up 8 bases and V 0 bases, and 7 bases lay outside the gene matches. The CDR3 has 15 residues. The germline gives CDR1 DFQATT, CDR2 SNEGSKA (reference sequence). CDR3 DNA sequence: TGCAGTGCTAGAGAGAGCGGGGGGGCCAGGGATGAGCAGTTCTTC. Translation gives CSARESGGARDEQFF.

To note about this clonotype: A read error may produce the germline difference seen at one junction end. The V and J genes are TRBV28 and TRBJ1-5, with 12 positions matching TRBD1. The CDR3 is 16 residues long. Looked up from germline, CDR1 is MDHEN and CDR2 is SYDVKM. In DNA form, the CDR3 reads TGTGCCAGCAGCCCTAGGGACAGGGGGCGCAAACAGCCCCAGCATTTT. Residues: CASSPRDRGRKQPQHF.

The chain recombines TRBV12-3 or TRBV12-4 with TRBJ2-1, with 9 bases matching TRBD1. Trimming removed 6 bases from V and 9 bases from J; junction bases left unmatched: 6. The CDR3 is 13 amino acids. The CDR3, as DNA: TGTGCCAGCAGCGGGACAGGGTATATTGAGCAGTTCTTC. Protein: CASSGTGYIEQFF.

This clonotype has at least ten counts. The chain employs TRBV6-2 or TRBV6-3 and TRBJ2-7, with D perhaps TRBD2 (5 bases). Trimming pared 7 bases from V and 6 bases from J, leaving 19 bases between. This CDR3 has 14 residues. CDR1 and CDR2 from the germline V gene are MNHEY and SVGEGT. The CDR3 here is CASTPQTGKVEQYF. The CDR3 DNA reads TGTGCCAGCACCCCCCAGACGGGAAAGGTCGAGCAGTACTTC.

This clonotype was observed a handful of times. The V and J genes are TRBV25-1 and TRBJ1-2; a possible D gene is TRBD1 (6 bases). Germline CDR1 is MGHDK and CDR2 is SYGVNS. V lost 1 base and J 1 base, leaving 10 bases between the germline ends. This CDR3 comprises 15 residues. The CDR3 DNA sequence: TGTGCCAGCAGTGAATTCGGAGGGGGTAACTATGGCTACACCTTC. This sequence encodes CASSEFGGGNYGYTF.

This clonotype appeared many times. The chain recombines TRBV20-1 with TRBJ2-7; D is uncertain. CDR3 length: 13 amino acids. V was pared by 6 bases and J by 2 bases, with 14 bases between. Germline V CDR1 and CDR2: DFQATT, SNEGSKA (reference sequence). The CDR3 DNA sequence: TGCAGTGCCCTGACGGGCCGGACCTACGAGCAGTACGTC. Its translation: CSALTGRTYEQYV.

This clonotype turned up a few times. The CDR3 loop is CSARTRRGGRDEQFF. The CDR3 DNA reads as TGCAGTGCTAGAACGCGGCGCGGGGGGAGGGATGAGCAGTTCTTC. The chain recombines TRBV20-1 with TRBJ2-1; 8 bases are a match to TRBD2. Trimming took 2 bases from V and 8 from J; bases not matched to a gene: 11. This CDR3 has 15 amino acids. In germline, CDR1 is DFQATT, CDR2 SNEGSKA (reference sequence).

This clonotype has ten or more counts. The rearrangement uses TRBV15 and TRBJ2-1, with unresolved D. V was cut by 1 base and J by 7 bases, with 11 bases left in between. There are 14 residues in the CDR3. Germline V gene lookup returns CDR1 LNHNV and CDR2 YYDKDF (reference sequence). CDR3 loop: CATSRGRQGNEQFF. DNA for the CDR3: TGTGCCACCAGCAGAGGACGCCAAGGAAATGAGCAGTTCTTC. The full variable domain, in which reference TRBV15 and TRBJ2-1 provide the parts outside the CDR3, is DAMVIQNPRYQVTQFGKPVTLSCSQTLNHNVMYWYQQKSSQAPKLLFHYYDKDFNNEADTPDNFQSRRPNTSFCFLDIRSPGLGDTAMYLCATSRGRQGNEQFFGPGTRLTVL.

This clonotype was detected only a few times. This chain joins TRBV6-5 and TRBJ2-3; D call uncertain. The CDR3 sequence is 15 residues long. Trimming shortened V by 0 bases and J by 1 base, and 8 bases separated the two germline ends. Looked up from germline, CDR1 is MNHEY and CDR2 is SVGAGI. CDR3 protein: CASSYSTQGTDTQYF. The DNA for the CDR3 is TGTGCCAGCAGTTACTCGACCCAGGGCACAGATACGCAGTATTTT.